This entry describes one TCR beta chain. Its antigen remains unknown. The junction departs from the called germline gene at one end, perhaps through a read error. TCR alpha and beta CDR3 regions were amplified from RNA using iRepertoire nested multiplex PCR. TCRdb analysed the multiplex PCR reads with MiXCR anew, one entry per CDR3 protein. The sample lists around 130,000 distinct CDR3 sequences, about 25% occurring once. Germline V gene sequence: CDR1 SNHLY, CDR2 FYNNEI. The length of the CDR3 is 14 residues. This entry comes from a study of glioma-infiltrating T cells. Study findings and constraints: Tissue-blood divergence was below expectation in non-neoplastic patients, above in gliomas.

The chain couples TRBV2 to TRBJ1-2; D perhaps matches TRBD1 (5 bases). What was sequenced was glioma tissue, nonneoplastic brain tissue, or PBMCs (not recorded which). The receptor's source is a human donor with low-grade glioma or glioblastoma, undergoing nonglioma brain surgery, or in good health (not recorded which). This chain's CDR3 is CAGAIPGRVTGSTF. The CDR3 bases are TGTGCCGGCGCTATCCCGGGACGGGTAACTGGCTCCACCTTC.